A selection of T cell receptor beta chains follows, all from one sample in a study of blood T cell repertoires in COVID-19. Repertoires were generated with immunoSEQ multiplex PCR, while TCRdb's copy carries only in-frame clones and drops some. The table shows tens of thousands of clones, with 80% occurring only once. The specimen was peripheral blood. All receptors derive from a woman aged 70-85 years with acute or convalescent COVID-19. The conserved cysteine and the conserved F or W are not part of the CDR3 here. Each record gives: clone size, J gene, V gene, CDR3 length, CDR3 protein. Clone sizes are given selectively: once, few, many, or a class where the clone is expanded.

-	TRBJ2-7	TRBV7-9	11	ASRGTGTYEQY
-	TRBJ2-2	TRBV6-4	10	ASSGAGGELF
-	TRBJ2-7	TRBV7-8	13	ASSLVPGVSYEQY
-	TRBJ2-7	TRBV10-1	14	ASSERLAVSSYEQY
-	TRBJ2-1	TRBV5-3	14	ARSPGTGLSYNEQF
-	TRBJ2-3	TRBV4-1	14	ASSQERSGGGDTQY
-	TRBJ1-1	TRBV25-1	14	ASTPAGTGGSTEAF
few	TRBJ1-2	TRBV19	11	ASSQTGADGYT
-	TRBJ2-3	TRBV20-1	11	SASRGGGDTQY
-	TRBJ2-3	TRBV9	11	ASSVQVGDTQY